Detailed here is one T cell receptor beta chain. No antigen is known for it. The data were taken from a study of cytomegalovirus exposure and HLA in healthy donors. Study context: About 85 million unique TCRs from HLA-typed donors were held in an early release of data.

Study-level findings and limits: The study labeled 150 to 200 TCR beta chains cytomegalovirus-associated.

The V segment lost 6 bases and the J segment 5 bases; nucleotides outside the gene matches: 3. Germline values: CDR1 SGHTA, CDR2 FQGTGA. This CDR3 region has 13 residues. PCR involved 60 Vbeta and 13 Jbeta primers. Only in-frame clones appear in the TCRdb table, and some are missing; sequencing was by immunoSEQ multiplex PCR. The repertoire has approximately 120,000 clones, 65% to 75% of them found once; the top ten carry around 3.9%. The source of this sequence is a woman in her 50s in good health and CMV-seropositive. The chain employs TRBV7-3 and TRBJ2-1, with TRBD1 matching 8 bases. The sequenced sample consisted of PBMCs. The CDR3, as DNA: TGTGCCAGCAGTTTGGACAGGGACAATGAGCAGTTCTTC. Encoded protein: CASSLDRDNEQFF.